The next 22 T cell receptor beta chains were all read from a single sample in a study of blood T cell repertoires in COVID-19. The method was immunoSEQ multiplex PCR; TCRdb's version includes in-frame clones alone and lacks a portion of them. The sample contains about 190,000 clones, over 75% of which appear only once. Sequenced sample: peripheral blood. Receptors originate from a woman over 75 with active or convalescent COVID-19.

The V and J genes are TRBV25-1 and TRBJ2-5, with 7 nucleotides matching TRBD2. The CDR3 extends over 15 amino acids. V shed 2 bases and J 5 bases; nucleotides not matched to a gene: 8. CDR1 MGHDK and CDR2 SYGVNS come from the germline V gene. The CDR3 DNA reads TGTGCCAGCAGTGAAATCGGCGGGGGTAGGGAGACCCAGTACTTC. Translated, it gives CASSEIGGGRETQYF.

The V gene is TRBV11-2, the J gene TRBJ2-5, with 8 bases lining up with TRBD1. Germline lookup yields CDR1 SGHAT and CDR2 FQNNGV. The CDR3 is made up of 13 amino acids. Unmatched junction bases numbered 2, after V lost 5 bases and J lost 3 bases. CDR3 bases: TGTGCCAGCAGCCAGGACAGGGAAGAGACCCAGTACTTC. Its protein product is CASSQDREETQYF.

This chain links TRBV28 with TRBJ1-3; unclear D gene. The CDR3 runs to 12 residues. V was trimmed by 1 base and J by 8 bases, leaving 6 bases between them. Germline CDR1 is MDHEN and CDR2 is SYDVKM. The DNA for the CDR3 is TGTGCCAGCAGTTTATCGAGCCACACCATATATTTT. Its protein product is CASSLSSHTIYF.

The chain employs TRBV7-2 and TRBJ2-3, with 10 bases matching TRBD2. Germline lookup yields CDR1 SGHTA and CDR2 FQGNSA. V lost 5 bases, J lost 4 bases, and 9 bases stayed unmatched. CDR3 length: 16 residues. Written as DNA, the CDR3 is TGTGCCAGCAGCCCCCTAGCGGGGGCGAGAGCAGATACGCAGTATTTT. Translation gives CASSPLAGARADTQYF.

The sample holds a few counts of this clone. The gene calls are TRBV5-1 and TRBJ2-1; D might be TRBD1 (5 bases). The CDR3 is 14 residues long. The V and J ends lost 4 bases and 2 bases respectively, with 10 bases between them. Germline V gene lookup returns CDR1 SGHRS and CDR2 YFSETQ. The CDR3: CASSQDTTYNEQFF. The CDR3 DNA is TGCGCCAGCAGCCAGGACACGACCTACAATGAGCAGTTCTTC. The whole variable domain, filled in from reference TRBV5-1 and TRBJ2-1, reads KAGVTQTPRYLIKTRGQQVTLSCSPISGHRSVSWYQQTPGQGLQFLFEYFSETQRNKGNFPGRFSGRQFSNSRSEMNVSTLELGDSALYLCASSQDTTYNEQFFGPGTRLTVL.

This chain links TRBV5-1 with TRBJ2-3; 9 nucleotides match TRBD2. The ends lost 0 bases at V and 5 bases at J; junction bases unmatched: 7. The CDR3 length is 16 residues. Germline V gives CDR1 SGHRS, CDR2 YFSETQ. CDR3 in amino acids: CASSLASGETEDTQYF. CDR3 in DNA: TGCGCCAGCAGCTTGGCTAGCGGGGAGACTGAAGATACGCAGTATTTT.

The chain carries TRBV27 and TRBJ1-5; possible D gene TRBD1, 6 bases. Deletions cut 2 bases from V and 14 bases from J, with 16 bases between. This CDR3 contains 13 residues. Germline-derived CDR1 and CDR2 are MNHEY and SMNVEV (reference sequence). DNA for the CDR3: TGTGCCAGCAGTTTAGGAGACCGGGCAGGGGAGCATTTT. Translation: CASSLGDRAGEHF.

This clone was seen a handful of times. The chain carries TRBV7-8 and TRBJ1-2; maybe TRBD1 (6 bases). The CDR3 runs to 14 residues. CDR1 SGHVS and CDR2 FQNEAQ come from the germline V gene. Between the trimmed V and J ends, which lost 1 base and 7 bases, there was a span of 13 bases. This CDR3 is CASSLGPLQGGYTF. The CDR3 bases are TGTGCCAGCAGCTTAGGTCCACTACAGGGTGGCTACACCTTC.

The chain uses TRBV25-1 and TRBJ2-5, with 7 bases matching TRBD2. V lost 10 bases, J lost 3 bases, and 11 bases stayed unmatched. The CDR3 contains 14 residues. Per germline, CDR1 MGHDK and CDR2 SYGVNS. CDR3 region: CATTIAGAEETQYF. As DNA, the CDR3 is TGTGCCACTACGATAGCGGGCGCCGAAGAGACCCAGTACTTC.

The chain couples TRBV5-1 to TRBJ2-5; 11 positions match TRBD2. This CDR3 has 17 residues. Trimming took 1 base from V and 2 from J; bases not matched to a gene: 7. Germline assignment: CDR1 SGHRS and CDR2 YFSETQ. CDR3 bases: TGCGCCAGCAGCTTGTCGGTTAGCGGGGGGGCGCAAGAGACCCAGTACTTC. It encodes CASSLSVSGGAQETQYF.

The chain recombines TRBV7-6 with TRBJ2-2, with 7 bases that match TRBD1. Germline V gives CDR1 SGHVS, CDR2 FNYEAQ. V was clipped by 5 bases and J by 7 bases; unmatched bases: 7. The CDR3 is 14 amino acids. The CDR3 sequence: CASSTTGVVGELFF. The CDR3 DNA reads TGTGCCAGCAGCACAACAGGGGTGGTCGGGGAGCTGTTTTTT. Using reference TRBV7-6 and TRBJ2-2 for the parts outside the CDR3, the full variable domain is GAGVSQSPRYKVTKRGQDVALRCDPISGHVSLYWYRQALGQGPEFLTYFNYEAQQDKSGLPNDRFSAERPEGSISTLTIQRTEQRDSAMYRCASSTTGVVGELFFGEGSRLTVL.

V is TRBV6-5 and J is TRBJ2-1; TRBD2 aligns across 8 bases. This CDR3 contains 14 residues. V shed 9 bases, J shed 8 bases, and the junction held 12 bases outside the gene matches. Germline V gives CDR1 MNHEY, CDR2 SVGAGI. The CDR3 sequence: CASHRGGPLDEQFF. CDR3 nucleotide sequence: TGTGCCAGTCATCGGGGGGGACCTCTCGATGAGCAGTTCTTC.

The V gene is TRBV10-2, the J gene TRBJ1-5; D gene uncertain. Germline CDR1 is WSHSY and CDR2 is SAAADI. Trimming cost V 8 bases and J 1 base, with 12 bases left between them. The CDR3 covers 14 residues. CDR3 coding DNA: TGCGCCAGCGACGATCGGGAGAGCAATCAGCCCCAGCATTTT. This gives the protein CASDDRESNQPQHF.

This clone was observed once. CDR3 sequence: CASSLTGQFNEQFF. In DNA, the CDR3 is TGTGCCAGCAGTCTCACCGGACAGTTCAATGAGCAGTTCTTC. V is TRBV28 and J is TRBJ2-1, with a possible D match to TRBD1 (6 bases). Germline CDR1 MDHEN, CDR2 SYDVKM. CDR3 length: 14 residues. V lost 5 bases and J lost 6, with 14 bases in between. Full variable domain (remainder filled in from reference TRBV28 and TRBJ2-1): DVKVTQSSRYLVKRTGEKVFLECVQDMDHENMFWYRQDPGLGLRLIYFSYDVKMKEKGDIPEGYSVSREKKERFSLILESASTNQTSMYLCASSLTGQFNEQFFGPGTRLTVL.

The rearrangement links TRBV28 to TRBJ1-2; no reliable D call. CDR3 length: 12 residues. The germline V gene encodes CDR1 MDHEN and CDR2 SYDVKM. The ends were cut back, 7 bases at V and 8 bases at J, with 14 bases in the middle. CDR3 sequence reads: CASKTVGRGYTF. The CDR3 DNA follows: TGTGCCAGCAAGACGGTTGGGAGGGGCTACACCTTC.

The chain recombines TRBV6-5 with TRBJ2-7, with 8 bases that match TRBD1. In germline, CDR1 is MNHEY, CDR2 SVGAGI. Trimming at V came to 0 bases and at J to 2 bases, leaving 6 bases not matched to a gene. The CDR3 covers 16 residues. The CDR3 region has the DNA TGTGCCAGCAGTTACTCCCAGGGGGCAAAGACCTACGAGCAGTACTTC. It yields the protein CASSYSQGAKTYEQYF.

Only one count was recorded for this clone. The chain links TRBV5-1 to TRBJ1-1; D not resolved. V gave up 4 bases and J gave up 0 bases, with 13 bases separating them. Germline values: CDR1 SGHRS, CDR2 YFSETQ. This CDR3 spans 15 amino acids. The CDR3 coding sequence is TGCGCCAGCAGCGGGCTTACACCGATGAACACTGAAGCTTTCTTT. Residues: CASSGLTPMNTEAFF.

The V gene is TRBV28, the J gene TRBJ1-6; 9 bases match TRBD1. J lost 6 bases, V lost 7 bases, and 7 bases had no gene match. The germline CDR1 and CDR2 sequences are MDHEN and SYDVKM. This CDR3 spans 15 amino acids. Here the CDR3 reads CASNAPGQGNSPLHF. The DNA of the CDR3 is TGTGCCAGCAACGCCCCGGGACAGGGTAATTCACCCCTCCACTTT.

DNA for the CDR3: TGTGCCAGTAGGAAGGACATTACGAACACCGGGGAGCTGTTTTTT. This encodes CASRKDITNTGELFF. The V call is TRBV19, the J call TRBJ2-2; the D gene is possibly TRBD1 (5 bases). V was pared by 6 bases and J by 0 bases, with 11 bases between. The CDR3 extends over 15 amino acids. The germline gives CDR1 LNHDA, CDR2 SQIVND (reference sequence).

On this clone itself: Within the sample, other DNA sequences also encode this same CDR3. The rearrangement links TRBV7-2 to TRBJ1-5, with TRBD1 as a possible D gene (5 bases). V was trimmed by 1 base and J by 2 bases, leaving 9 bases between them. CDR3 size: 15 residues. Germline CDR1 reads SGHTA; CDR2 reads FQGNSA. The CDR3 region has the DNA TGTGCCAGCAGCTTAGTAGGGGCAGGCAATCAGCCCCAGCATTTT. Protein sequence: CASSLVGAGNQPQHF.

The V and J genes are TRBV10-1 and TRBJ1-2, with D uncertain. Per the germline V gene, CDR1 is WNHNN and CDR2 is SYGVQD (reference sequence). The CDR3 is 11 amino acids. V was trimmed by 9 bases and J by 7 bases, leaving 12 bases between them. The CDR3 coding sequence is TGCGCCAGGTACATGTCGGGTGGCTACACCTTC. Translation: CARYMSGGYTF.

The gene calls are TRBV7-9 and TRBJ2-1; D is possibly TRBD2 (5 bases). V lost 6 bases and J lost 5, with 17 bases in between. This CDR3 has 15 amino acids. CDR1 is SEHNR and CDR2 is FQNEAQ in the germline V gene (reference sequence). CDR3 nucleotide sequence: TGTGCCAGCAGTCCCCCCGAAGCGGTCCACAATGAGCAGTTCTTC. It yields the protein CASSPPEAVHNEQFF.